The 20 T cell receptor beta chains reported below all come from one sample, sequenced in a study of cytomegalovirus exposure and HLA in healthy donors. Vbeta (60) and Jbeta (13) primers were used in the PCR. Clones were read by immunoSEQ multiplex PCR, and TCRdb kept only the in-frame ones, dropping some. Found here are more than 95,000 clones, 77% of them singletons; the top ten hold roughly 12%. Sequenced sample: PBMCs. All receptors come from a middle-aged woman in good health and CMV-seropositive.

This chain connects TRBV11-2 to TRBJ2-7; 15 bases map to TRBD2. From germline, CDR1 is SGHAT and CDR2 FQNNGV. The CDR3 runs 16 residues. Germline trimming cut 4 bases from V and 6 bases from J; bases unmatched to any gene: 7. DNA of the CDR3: TGTGCCAGCAGCTCCGGACTAGCGGGAGGGCTTAGCGAGCAGTACTTC. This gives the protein CASSSGLAGGLSEQYF.

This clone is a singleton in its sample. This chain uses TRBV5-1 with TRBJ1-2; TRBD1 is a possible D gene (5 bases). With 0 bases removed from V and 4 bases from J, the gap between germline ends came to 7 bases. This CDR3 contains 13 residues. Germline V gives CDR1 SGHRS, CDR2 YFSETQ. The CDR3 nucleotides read TGCGCCAGCAGCTTGGGACAGTTCTATGGCTACACCTTC. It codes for CASSLGQFYGYTF.

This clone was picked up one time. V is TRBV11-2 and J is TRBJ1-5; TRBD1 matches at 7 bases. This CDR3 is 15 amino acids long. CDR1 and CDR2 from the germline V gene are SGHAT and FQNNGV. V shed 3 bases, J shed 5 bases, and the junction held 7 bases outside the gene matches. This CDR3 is CASSFRGTADQPQHF. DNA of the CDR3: TGTGCCAGCAGCTTTAGAGGGACAGCAGATCAGCCCCAGCATTTT.

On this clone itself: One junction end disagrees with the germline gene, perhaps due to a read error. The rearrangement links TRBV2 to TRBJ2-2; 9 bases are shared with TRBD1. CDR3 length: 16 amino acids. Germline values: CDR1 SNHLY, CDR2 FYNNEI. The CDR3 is CATSPQGAGNTGELFF. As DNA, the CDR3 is TGTGCCACCAGTCCACAGGGGGCCGGGAACACCGGGGAGCTGTTTTTT.

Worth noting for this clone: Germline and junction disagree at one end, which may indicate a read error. CDR3 residues: CASSLRLDSNNEQFF. The DNA for the CDR3 is TGCGCCAGCAGCCTTCGCCTAGACTCCAACAATGAGCAGTTCTTC. The genes are TRBV4-1 and TRBJ2-1; no definite D call. This CDR3 is 15 amino acids long. Germline V lookup: CDR1 MGHRA, CDR2 YSYEKL.

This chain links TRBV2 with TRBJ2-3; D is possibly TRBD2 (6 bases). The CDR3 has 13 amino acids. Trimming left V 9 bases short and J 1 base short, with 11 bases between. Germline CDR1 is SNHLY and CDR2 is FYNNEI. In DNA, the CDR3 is TGTGCCAGGGAGGGGTTTGGCACAGATACGCAGTATTTT. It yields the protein CAREGFGTDTQYF.

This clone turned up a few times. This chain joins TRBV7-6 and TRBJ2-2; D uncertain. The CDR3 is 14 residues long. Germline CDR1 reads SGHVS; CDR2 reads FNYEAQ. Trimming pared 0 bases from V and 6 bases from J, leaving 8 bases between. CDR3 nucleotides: TGTGCCAGCAGCTTAGCGGGCCTATCCGGGGAGCTGTTTTTT. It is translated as CASSLAGLSGELFF.

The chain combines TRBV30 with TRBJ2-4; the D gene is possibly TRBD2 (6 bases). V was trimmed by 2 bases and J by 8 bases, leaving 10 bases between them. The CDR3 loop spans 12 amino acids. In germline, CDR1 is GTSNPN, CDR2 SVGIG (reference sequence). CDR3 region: CAWSRGIYIQYF. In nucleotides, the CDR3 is TGTGCCTGGAGTCGGGGGATATACATTCAGTACTTC.

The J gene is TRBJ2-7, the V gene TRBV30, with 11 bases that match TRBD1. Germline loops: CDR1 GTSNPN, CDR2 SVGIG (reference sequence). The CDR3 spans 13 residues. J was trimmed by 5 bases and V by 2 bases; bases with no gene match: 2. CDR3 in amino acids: CAWSRDRGDEQYF. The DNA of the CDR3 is TGTGCCTGGAGTAGGGACAGGGGGGACGAGCAGTACTTC.

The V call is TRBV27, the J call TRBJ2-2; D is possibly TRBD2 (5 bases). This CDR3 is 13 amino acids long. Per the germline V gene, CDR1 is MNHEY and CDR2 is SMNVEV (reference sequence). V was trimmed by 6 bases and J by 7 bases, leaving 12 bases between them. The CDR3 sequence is CASSRGEYGELFF. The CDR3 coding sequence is TGTGCCAGCAGCCGGGGAGAGTACGGGGAGCTGTTTTTT.

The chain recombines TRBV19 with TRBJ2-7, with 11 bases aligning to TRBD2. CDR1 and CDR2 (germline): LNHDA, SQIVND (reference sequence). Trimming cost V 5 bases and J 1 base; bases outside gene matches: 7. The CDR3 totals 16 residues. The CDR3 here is CASSPRLAGTSYEQYF. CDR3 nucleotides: TGTGCCAGTAGTCCTAGACTAGCGGGAACGTCCTACGAGCAGTACTTC.

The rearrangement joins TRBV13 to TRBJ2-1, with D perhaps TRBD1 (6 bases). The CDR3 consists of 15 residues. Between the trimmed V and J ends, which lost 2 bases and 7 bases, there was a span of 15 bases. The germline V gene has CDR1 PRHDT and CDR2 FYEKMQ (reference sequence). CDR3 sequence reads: CASSLQGRSWNEQFF. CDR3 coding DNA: TGTGCCAGCAGCTTACAGGGGCGTTCGTGGAATGAGCAGTTCTTC.

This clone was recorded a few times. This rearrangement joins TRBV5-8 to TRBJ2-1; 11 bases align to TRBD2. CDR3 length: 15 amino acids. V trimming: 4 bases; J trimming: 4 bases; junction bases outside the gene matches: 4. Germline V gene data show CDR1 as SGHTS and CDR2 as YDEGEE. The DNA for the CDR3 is TGTGCCAGCAGCCCCCGACTAGCGGGATACAATGAGCAGTTCTTC. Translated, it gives CASSPRLAGYNEQFF.

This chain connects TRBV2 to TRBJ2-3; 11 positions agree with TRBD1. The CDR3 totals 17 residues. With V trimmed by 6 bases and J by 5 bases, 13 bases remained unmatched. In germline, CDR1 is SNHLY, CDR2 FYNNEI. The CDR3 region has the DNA TGTGCCAGCAGATTATCTGTGGACAGGGGGCAAGGAGATACGCAGTATTTT. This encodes CASRLSVDRGQGDTQYF.

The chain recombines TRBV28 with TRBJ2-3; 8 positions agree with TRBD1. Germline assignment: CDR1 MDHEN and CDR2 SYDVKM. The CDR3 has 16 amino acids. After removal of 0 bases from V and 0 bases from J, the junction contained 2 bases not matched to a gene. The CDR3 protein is CASSLWRTGSTDTQYF. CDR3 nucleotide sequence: TGTGCCAGCAGTTTATGGCGGACAGGGAGCACAGATACGCAGTATTTT.

In nucleotides, the CDR3 is TGTGCCAGCAGTTACCTTCGACTAGATTACGAGCAGTACTTC. Its translation is CASSYLRLDYEQYF. The chain couples TRBV6-6 to TRBJ2-7; possible D gene TRBD2, 6 bases. Germline V gene sequence: CDR1 MNHNY, CDR2 SVGAGI (reference sequence). Between the trimmed V and J ends, which lost 2 bases and 4 bases, there was a span of 12 bases. The CDR3 covers 14 residues.

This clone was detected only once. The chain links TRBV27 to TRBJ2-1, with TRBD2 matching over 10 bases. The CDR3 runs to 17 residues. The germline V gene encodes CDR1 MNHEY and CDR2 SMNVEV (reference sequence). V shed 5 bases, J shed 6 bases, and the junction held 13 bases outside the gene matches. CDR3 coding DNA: TGTGCCAGCAGTCTCCCCCCGCCTAGCGGGAGAGGCAATGAGCAGTTCTTC. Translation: CASSLPPPSGRGNEQFF.

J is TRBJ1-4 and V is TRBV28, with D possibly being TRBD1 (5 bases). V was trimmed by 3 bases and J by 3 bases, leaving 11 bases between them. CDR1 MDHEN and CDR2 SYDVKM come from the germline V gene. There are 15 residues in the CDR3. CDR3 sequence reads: CASSFRGHSNEKLFF. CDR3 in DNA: TGTGCCAGCAGTTTTCGTGGACACTCTAATGAAAAACTGTTTTTT.

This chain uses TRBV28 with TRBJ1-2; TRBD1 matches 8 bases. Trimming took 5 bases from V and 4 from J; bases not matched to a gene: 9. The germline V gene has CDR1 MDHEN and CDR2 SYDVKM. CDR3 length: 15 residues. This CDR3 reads CASSPSGQGSYGYTF. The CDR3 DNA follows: TGTGCCAGCAGTCCGTCAGGACAGGGATCCTATGGCTACACCTTC.

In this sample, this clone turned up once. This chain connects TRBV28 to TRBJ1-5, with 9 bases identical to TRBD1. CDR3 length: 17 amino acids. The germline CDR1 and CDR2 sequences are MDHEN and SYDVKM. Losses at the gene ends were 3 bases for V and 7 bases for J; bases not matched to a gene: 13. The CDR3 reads CASSLAAGQGVWQPQHF. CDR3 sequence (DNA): TGTGCCAGCAGTTTGGCCGCGGGACAGGGTGTATGGCAGCCCCAGCATTTT.